One and the same sample provided the 23 T cell receptor beta chains below, sequenced in a study of blood T cells in healthy people across ages. Alongside a J-beta primer mix, a sample-barcoded 5' primer served in a second PCR lasting 7 to 11 cycles. MiXCR was run by TCRdb on the 5' RACE reads, yielding one entry per CDR3 protein. The table has around 1.5 million distinct CDR3 sequences, around 42% seen once. The specimen was blood. The origin of the receptors is a woman between 18 and 29 years old in good health.

The J gene is TRBJ1-1, the V gene TRBV5-1, with D unclear. This CDR3 has 13 amino acids. The germline V gene encodes CDR1 SGHRS and CDR2 YFSETQ. The V end lost 6 bases, the J end lost 4 bases, and 13 bases lay between the germline ends. CDR3 nucleotide sequence: TGCGCCAGCACCTCGGGCCTCACCACTGAAGCTTTCTTT. Protein: CASTSGLTTEAFF.

The chain has TRBV3-1 and TRBJ2-1, with D tentatively TRBD1 (5 bases). From germline, CDR1 is LGHDT and CDR2 YNNKEL (reference sequence). The CDR3 runs to 12 residues. The ends were cut back, 4 bases at V and 9 bases at J, with 10 bases in the middle. The CDR3 nucleotides are TGTGCCAGCAGCCTTCAGCAGGGTGAGCAGTTCTTC. It translates to CASSLQQGEQFF.

V usage is TRBV29-1 and J usage is TRBJ2-7; D could derive from TRBD1 or TRBD2 (5 bases each). This CDR3 is built from 14 residues. Looked up from germline, CDR1 is SQVTM and CDR2 is ANQGSEA. Trimming cost V 4 bases and J 0 bases, with 13 bases left between them. The CDR3, as DNA: TGCAGCGTTGTGGTCGGGGCATTCTCCTACGAGCAGTACTTC. Its protein product is CSVVVGAFSYEQYF.

This clonotype has just a few counts. This chain connects TRBV3-1 to TRBJ2-1; TRBD2 matches at 9 bases. From germline, CDR1 is LGHDT and CDR2 YNNKEL (reference sequence). V dropped 6 bases and J dropped 9; count of bases not matched to a gene: 12. CDR3 length: 15 amino acids. The CDR3 DNA follows: TGTGCCAGCAGTGACGAAGGGACTAGCTGGGGTGAGCAGTTCTTC. Translation gives CASSDEGTSWGEQFF.

The chain uses TRBV21-1 and TRBJ2-7; the table's D call of TRBD1 was not tested on the DNA. TRBV21-1 is given as a pseudogene. The CDR3 is made up of 19 amino acids. CDR3 in DNA: TGTGCCAGCAGCAAAGTACGCGAACAGGGGGGTCCTACCTCCTACGAGCAGTACTTC. Translating gives CASSKVREQGGPTSYEQYF.

This clonotype was observed a few times. This chain uses TRBV3-1 with TRBJ1-1; 9 bases match TRBD1. Trimming at V came to 1 base and at J to 11 bases, leaving 8 bases not matched to a gene. The CDR3 loop spans 14 amino acids. From germline, CDR1 is LGHDT and CDR2 YNNKEL (reference sequence). CDR3 sequence reads: CASSQGTGAVSAFF. The CDR3, as DNA: TGTGCCAGCAGCCAAGGGACAGGGGCCGTGAGTGCTTTCTTT.

The chain carries TRBV12-3 or TRBV12-4 and TRBJ1-6; D may be TRBD1 (6 bases). The CDR3 extends over 14 amino acids. Between the trimmed V and J ends, which lost 5 bases and 8 bases, there was a span of 13 bases. This CDR3 is CASSTGTGYSPLHF. The CDR3 nucleotides are TGTGCCAGCAGTACAGGGACCGGCTATTCACCCCTCCACTTT.

This chain uses TRBV30 with TRBJ2-7; D perhaps matches TRBD2 (6 bases). The end of the DNA aligns better with TRBJ2-5, so the J call may be wrong. Germline V CDR1 and CDR2: GTSNPN, SVGIG (reference sequence). This CDR3 region has 14 residues. CDR3 in amino acids: CAWSRYTGAETQYF. Here the CDR3 DNA reads TGTGCCTGGAGTAGATACACGGGAGCTGAGACCCAGTACTTC.

This rearrangement joins TRBV7-3 to TRBJ2-5, with D possibly matching TRBD2 (6 bases). This CDR3 region has 13 residues. Per the germline V gene, CDR1 is SGHTA and CDR2 is FQGTGA. The V and J ends lost 11 bases and 3 bases respectively, with 16 bases between them. CDR3 in DNA: TGTGCCCAACGGGACTTTGGAAAAGAGACCCAGTACTTC. This codes for CAQRDFGKETQYF.

This chain uses TRBV5-1 with TRBJ1-2; D gene unclear. Germline-derived CDR1 and CDR2 are SGHRS and YFSETQ. The length of the CDR3 is 14 residues. V was trimmed by 4 bases and J by 3 bases, leaving 13 bases between them. The CDR3 region has the DNA TGCGCCAGCAGCCGCGGTCACACGGACTATGGCTACACCTTC. Protein: CASSRGHTDYGYTF.

This chain's CDR3 is CASSYPQHF. CDR3 coding DNA: TGTGCCAGCAGTTACCCCCAGCATTTT. The chain joins TRBV12-3 or TRBV12-4 to TRBJ1-5; D is uncertain. CDR3 length: 9 residues. V was pared by 4 bases and J by 10 bases, with 2 bases between.

About this clonotype: The junction does not match germline at one end; this may be a read error. This chain links TRBV7-2 with TRBJ1-1; D gene ambiguous. The CDR3 loop spans 14 amino acids. Germline V lookup: CDR1 SGHTA, CDR2 FQGNSA. The CDR3 loop reads CASSLAYGGTEAFF. In nucleotides, the CDR3 is TGTGCCAGCAGCCTAGCATATGGTGGCACTGAAGCTTTCTTT.

Comment on this clonotype: One junction end disagrees with the germline gene, perhaps due to a read error. The CDR3, as DNA: TGTGCCAGCAGCGGGCTAGCGGTCTCCTACAATGAACAGTTCTTC. Amino acid sequence: CASSGLAVSYNEQFF. V and J are TRBV11-2 and TRBJ2-1, with TRBD2 identical over 7 bases. Per germline, CDR1 SGHAT and CDR2 FQNNGV. This CDR3 has 15 residues.

This rearrangement joins TRBV6-5 to TRBJ2-7; TRBD2 agrees at 9 bases. J was trimmed by 3 bases and V by 10 bases; bases with no gene match: 7. CDR1 and CDR2 from the germline V gene are MNHEY and SVGAGI. This CDR3 comprises 13 residues. CDR3 DNA sequence: TGTGCCACCGCCAAGCGGGAGGACTACGAGCAGTACTTC. Translated, it gives CATAKREDYEQYF.

Comment on this clonotype: This may come from a read error, since a much larger clone is one base off. This rearrangement joins TRBV27 to TRBJ2-7; 7 positions match TRBD1. Germline CDR1 and CDR2: MNHEY and SMNVEV (reference sequence). The trim removed 1 base at V and 1 base at J, leaving 4 bases unmatched. The CDR3 covers 15 residues. The CDR3 spells CASSLLGTESYEQYF. In DNA form, the CDR3 reads TGTGCCAGCAGTTTATTAGGGACAGAGTCCTACGAGCAGTACTTC.

The chain joins TRBV11-2 to TRBJ2-5; 11 bases fit TRBD2. Germline CDR1 and CDR2: SGHAT and FQNNGV. The CDR3 loop spans 16 amino acids. Trimming at V came to 3 bases and at J to 5 bases, leaving 8 bases not matched to a gene. The CDR3 sequence is CASSFASGRYRETQYF. DNA for the CDR3: TGTGCCAGCAGCTTCGCTAGCGGGAGGTATCGGGAGACCCAGTACTTC.

V gene TRBV6-5 combines with J gene TRBJ2-7, with D maybe TRBD1 (5 bases). CDR3 length: 12 residues. V was pared by 4 bases and J by 7 bases, with 11 bases between. Per the germline V gene, CDR1 is MNHEY and CDR2 is SVGAGI. CDR3 nucleotide sequence: TGTGCCAGCAGTTCACCAGGGTGGGAGCAGTACTTC. Its translation is CASSSPGWEQYF.

The rearrangement joins TRBV9 to TRBJ2-1, with 10 bases identical to TRBD2. Germline V gene lookup returns CDR1 SGDLS and CDR2 YYNGEE. This CDR3 region has 16 residues. Trimming at V came to 4 bases and at J to 7 bases, leaving 11 bases not matched to a gene. CDR3 nucleotides: TGTGCCAGCAGCCCGGAGCGGGGGGGTATTCTGAATGAGCAGTTCTTC. Its protein product is CASSPERGGILNEQFF. Full variable domain (rest looked up from reference TRBV9 and TRBJ2-1): DSGVTQTPKHLITATGQRVTLRCSPRSGDLSVYWYQQSLDQGLQFLIQYYNGEERAKGNILERFSAQQFPDLHSELNLSSLELGDSALYFCASSPERGGILNEQFFGPGTRLTVL.

The chain employs TRBV15 and TRBJ1-1; a possible D gene is TRBD1 (5 bases). Trimming took 7 bases from V and 8 from J, leaving 14 bases between them. From germline, CDR1 is LNHNV and CDR2 YYDKDF (reference sequence). This CDR3 region has 12 residues. This CDR3 is CATTLGTAEAFF. CDR3 coding DNA: TGTGCCACCACCCTGGGGACCGCAGAAGCTTTCTTT.

This clonotype has more than one count but fewer than ten. The chain employs TRBV29-1 and TRBJ2-5, with no clear D. Trimming left V 1 base short and J 5 bases short, with 17 bases between. The CDR3 runs to 15 residues. Germline loops: CDR1 SQVTM, CDR2 ANQGSEA. CDR3 sequence (DNA): TGCAGCGTTGAAGGTGTTACGGGCCCTTCCGAGACCCAGTACTTC. Protein sequence: CSVEGVTGPSETQYF.

This clonotype was counted between two and nine times. The chain employs TRBV7-9 and TRBJ1-2, with D perhaps TRBD1 (6 bases). The germline V and J ends were trimmed by 4 bases and 2 bases, with 23 bases remaining between them. In germline, CDR1 is SEHNR, CDR2 FQNEAQ (reference sequence). The CDR3 is 18 residues long. Here the CDR3 reads CASSSPDVTGDRNYGYTF. DNA for the CDR3: TGTGCCAGCAGCTCCCCCGATGTGACAGGAGACAGAAACTATGGCTACACCTTC.

V gene TRBV14 combines with J gene TRBJ1-2; maybe TRBD1 (6 bases). The length of the CDR3 is 13 residues. In germline, CDR1 is SGHDN, CDR2 FVKESK. V lost 6 bases and J 3 bases, leaving 11 bases between the germline ends. This CDR3 is CASREDSYYGYTF. The CDR3 bases are TGTGCCAGCAGGGAGGACAGCTACTATGGCTACACCTTC.

The chain couples TRBV5-1 to TRBJ1-2; TRBD1 agrees at 10 bases. CDR1 and CDR2 (germline): SGHRS, YFSETQ. Trimming cost V 2 bases and J 0 bases; bases outside gene matches: 19. This CDR3 is built from 21 residues. In DNA, the CDR3 is TGCGCCAGCAGCTTTAGAACGGTTGCGGGGACAGGGGCCCGAGCTAACTATGGCTACACCTTC. Residues: CASSFRTVAGTGARANYGYTF.